The source of this T cell receptor beta chain is a study of early T cells in non-severe SARS-CoV-2 infection. Study in general: Chains were not paired, and sequencing was done on bulk RNA from unsorted whole blood. General observations from the study: In VDJdb matching, anti-spike CD8 responses were favored while private and CD4 specificities went missing.

This clonotype showed up just a few times. Its matching antigen is unknown. Each single cDNA molecule received a unique molecular identifier. TCRdb reprocessed the 5' RACE reads with MiXCR, giving one entry per CDR3 protein. In the table there are 65,000 to 85,000 distinct CDR3 sequences, roughly 13% of which are singletons. The length of the CDR3 is 14 residues. V shed 6 bases and J 5 bases; nucleotides not matched to a gene: 6. Germline CDR1 and CDR2: MNHEY and SVGEGT. This chain joins TRBV6-2 or TRBV6-3 and TRBJ2-3; TRBD2 aligns across 9 bases. The sample taken for sequencing was whole blood. This TCR was recovered from an adult who was a healthcare worker with PCR-confirmed SARS-CoV-2 infection or an uninfected control (not recorded which). CDR3 sequence (DNA): TGTGCCAGCAGCCTTAGCGGGAGTGGAGATACGCAGTATTTT. It specifies CASSLSGSGDTQYF.